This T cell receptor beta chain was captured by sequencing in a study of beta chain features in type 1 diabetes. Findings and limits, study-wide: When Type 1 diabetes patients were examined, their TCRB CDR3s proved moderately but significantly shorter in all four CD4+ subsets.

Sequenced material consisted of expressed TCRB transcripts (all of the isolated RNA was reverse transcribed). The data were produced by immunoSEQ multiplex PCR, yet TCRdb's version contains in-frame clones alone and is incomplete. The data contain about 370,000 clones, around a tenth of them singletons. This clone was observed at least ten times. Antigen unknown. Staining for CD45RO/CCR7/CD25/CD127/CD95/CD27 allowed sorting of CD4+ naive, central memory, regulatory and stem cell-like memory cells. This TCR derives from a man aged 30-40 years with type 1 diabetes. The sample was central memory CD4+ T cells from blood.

CDR3: CASSPSTSSSYNEQFF. In nucleotides, the CDR3 is TGTGCCAGCTCACCGTCGACGTCAAGCTCCTACAATGAGCAGTTCTTC. The chain links TRBV18 to TRBJ2-1; D is undetermined. CDR1 is KGHSH and CDR2 is LQKENI in the germline V gene. V was trimmed by 3 bases and J by 0 bases, leaving 12 bases between them. CDR3 length: 16 residues.